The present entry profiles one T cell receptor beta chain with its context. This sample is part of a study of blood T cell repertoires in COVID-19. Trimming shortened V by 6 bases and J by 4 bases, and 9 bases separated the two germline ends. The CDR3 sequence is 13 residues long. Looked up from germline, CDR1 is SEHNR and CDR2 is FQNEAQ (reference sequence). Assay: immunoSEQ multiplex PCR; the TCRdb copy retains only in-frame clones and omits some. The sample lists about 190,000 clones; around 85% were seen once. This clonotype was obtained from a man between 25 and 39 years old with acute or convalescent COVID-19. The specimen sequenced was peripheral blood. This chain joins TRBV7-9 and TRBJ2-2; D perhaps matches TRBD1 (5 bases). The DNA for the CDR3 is TGTGCCAGCAGGGGGCAGCCCACCGGGGAGCTGTTTTTT. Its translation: CASRGQPTGELFF. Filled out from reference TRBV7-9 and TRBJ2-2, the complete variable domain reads DTGVSQNPRHKITKRGQNVTFRCDPISEHNRLYWYRQTLGQGPEFLTYFQNEAQLEKSRLLSDRFSAERPKGSFSTLEIQRTEQGDSAMYLCASRGQPTGELFFGEGSRLTVL.